This record concerns one TCR beta chain sequence. Antigen unknown. These data come from a study of OX40 agonist ivuxolimab in advanced cancers. V shed 2 bases, J shed 0 bases, and the junction held 3 bases outside the gene matches. The CDR3 sequence is 16 residues long. Per the germline V gene, CDR1 is KGHSH and CDR2 is LQKENI. Assay used: immunoSEQ multiplex PCR; TCRdb lists only in-frame clones, some missing. Of some 39,000 clones listed, roughly nine tenths are singletons. Study-wide results and caveats: Among patients with partial responses at 0.1-3.0 mg/kg, clonal expansion was among the lowest.

The rearrangement uses TRBV18 and TRBJ1-3; 8 bases are shared with TRBD1. This specimen was CD4+ or CD8+ T cells sorted from blood, taken in a trial of the OX40 agonist ivuxolimab. The receptor comes from an adult with an advanced solid tumor such as melanoma, head and neck, liver or kidney cancer. CDR3 sequence (DNA): TGTGCCAGCTCACCATCCGGGACAGGCTCTGGAAACACCATATATTTT. Translation gives CASSPSGTGSGNTIYF.